Following are 18 T cell receptor beta chains from one sample sequenced in a study of identical twins. TCRdb passed the 5' RACE reads through MiXCR, listing each CDR3 protein once. Of some 1,700,000 distinct CDR3 sequences listed, 32% are singletons. The sample taken for sequencing was cord blood. The receptor set was obtained from a newborn girl in good health.

This chain joins TRBV9 and TRBJ2-2; D unclear. The CDR3 is 12 residues long. Trimming took off 4 bases at V and 7 bases at J, with 8 bases between the two ends. Germline V lookup: CDR1 SGDLS, CDR2 YYNGEE. CDR3 DNA: TGTGCCAGCAGCCTCATCGGCGGGGAGCTGTTTTTT. Translated, it gives CASSLIGGELFF.

This clonotype was detected only a few times. The V gene is TRBV29-1, the J gene TRBJ2-3, with 15 bases identical to TRBD2. The CDR3 covers 19 residues. Germline V gives CDR1 SQVTM, CDR2 ANQGSEA. The trim removed 1 base at V and 2 bases at J, leaving 10 bases unmatched. Written as DNA, the CDR3 is TGCAGCGTTGAAGTGTGGACTAGCGGGGGGGCCCCAATCACAGATACGCAGTATTTT. Translating it yields CSVEVWTSGGAPITDTQYF.

The V call is TRBV19, the J call TRBJ2-3, with unresolved D. CDR3 length: 13 amino acids. Germline V CDR1 and CDR2: LNHDA, SQIVND (reference sequence). V was pared by 2 bases and J by 7 bases, with 10 bases between. CDR3 residues: CASSISAKNTQYF. The CDR3 region has the DNA TGTGCCAGTAGTATAAGCGCTAAAAATACGCAGTATTTT.

The J gene is TRBJ2-1, the V gene TRBV2; the match to TRBD2 covers 13 bases. Germline CDR1 SNHLY, CDR2 FYNNEI. The CDR3 length is 17 residues. J gave up 10 bases and V 3 bases, and 12 bases lay outside the gene matches. CDR3 bases: TGTGCCAGCAGTGATATTAAGGGACTAGCGGGACTCAGGGAGCAGTTCTTC. As protein: CASSDIKGLAGLREQFF.

The sample holds many counts of this clonotype. This rearrangement joins TRBV27 to TRBJ1-2, with a tentative D call TRBD1 (5 bases). CDR3 length equals 16 residues. V was shortened by 0 bases and J by 0 bases, with 11 bases between the two germline ends. Germline V lookup: CDR1 MNHEY, CDR2 SMNVEV (reference sequence). CDR3 sequence (DNA): TGTGCCAGCAGTTTATCGGGGCAGGGCCCTAACTATGGCTACACCTTC. Protein sequence: CASSLSGQGPNYGYTF.

V and J are TRBV12-5 and TRBJ2-1; TRBD2 matches at 11 bases. The trim removed 0 bases at V and 5 bases at J, leaving 12 bases unmatched. CDR1 is LGHNT, CDR2 FRNRAP, per germline. CDR3 length equals 19 residues. The CDR3 reads CASGLVLAGAGYANNEQFF. The CDR3 DNA sequence: TGTGCTAGTGGTTTGGTACTAGCGGGAGCGGGCTACGCGAACAATGAGCAGTTCTTC.

The genes are TRBV2 and TRBJ2-4, with D perhaps matching TRBD1 (5 bases). The assigned J gene may be wrong: the sequence end matches TRBJ2-7 better. The germline V gene encodes CDR1 SNHLY and CDR2 FYNNEI. CDR3 length: 17 residues. The CDR3 DNA reads TGTGCCAGCCACCAGTTCACCAGGGCCTTTTCCTCCTACGAGCAGTACTTC. Encoded protein: CASHQFTRAFSSYEQYF.

This rearrangement joins TRBV3-1 to TRBJ1-2, with a possible D match to TRBD1 (6 bases). Trimming removed 1 base from V and 6 bases from J, with 12 bases in between. Germline CDR1 reads LGHDT; CDR2 reads YNNKEL (reference sequence). The CDR3 runs 14 residues. The CDR3 DNA reads TGTGCCAGCAGCCAAGTCGGACAGACGAATGGCTACACCTTC. It is translated as CASSQVGQTNGYTF.

This clonotype appeared a few times. V gene TRBV12-5 combines with J gene TRBJ2-5, with 7 bases fitting TRBD1. CDR1 is LGHNT and CDR2 is FRNRAP in the germline V gene. Trimming cost V 5 bases and J 3 bases; bases outside gene matches: 6. The CDR3 is made up of 14 amino acids. The DNA of the CDR3 is TGTGCTAGTGGTCCGGCCACAGGGGAAGAGACCCAGTACTTC. It translates to CASGPATGEETQYF.

For this clonotype: It differs at one base from a far larger clone, so likely a read error. The chain has TRBV11-1 and TRBJ2-5, with 7 bases that match TRBD1. CDR1 is SGHAT and CDR2 is FQDESV in the germline V gene (reference sequence). The CDR3 length is 13 residues. This CDR3 is CASSLRGQEIQYF. The CDR3 nucleotides read TGTGCCAGCAGCTTAAGGGGGCAAGAGATCCAGTACTTC. The full variable domain, in which reference TRBV11-1 and TRBJ2-5 provide the parts outside the CDR3, is EAEVAQSPRYKITEKSQAVAFWCDPISGHATLYWYRQILGQGPELLVQFQDESVVDDSQLPKDRFSAERLKGVDSTLKIQPAELGDSAMYLCASSLRGQEIQYFGPGTRLLVL.

The chain employs TRBV9 and TRBJ2-4, with 10 positions matching TRBD2. V was pared by 7 bases and J by 13 bases, with 14 bases of the junction left unmatched. Germline assignment: CDR1 SGDLS and CDR2 YYNGEE. The length of the CDR3 is 14 residues. The CDR3 loop reads CASSILAGSQEQYF. In DNA form, the CDR3 reads TGTGCCAGCTCAATACTAGCGGGGTCACAGGAGCAGTACTTC.

In its sample, this clonotype was seen a few times. The junction and the germline gene differ at one end; a read error may be behind it. This chain connects TRBV4-2 to TRBJ2-5, with a weak D call TRBD1 (5 bases). The germline gives CDR1 LGHNA, CDR2 YNFKEQ. The CDR3 totals 15 residues. The CDR3 nucleotides are TGTGTCAGCAGCCAAGACTTGACAGCACAAGAGACCCAGTACTTC. Translation gives CVSSQDLTAQETQYF.

This chain uses TRBV20-1 with TRBJ1-5; no firm D call. V lost 1 base, J lost 3 bases, and 13 bases lay in between. Germline V lookup: CDR1 DFQATT, CDR2 SNEGSKA (reference sequence). The CDR3 covers 15 residues. The DNA for the CDR3 is TGCAGTGCTAGAGTCCCGGCGGGCCACAATCAGCCCCAGCATTTT. Translated: CSARVPAGHNQPQHF.

This clonotype was detected a few times. The chain couples TRBV4-2 to TRBJ2-3; 10 nucleotides match TRBD2. Trimming cost V 3 bases and J 2 bases; bases outside gene matches: 8. The CDR3 covers 17 residues. The germline V gene encodes CDR1 LGHNA and CDR2 YNFKEQ. The CDR3 nucleotides are TGTGCCAGCAGCCAGGCCCTAGCGGGGGCGGTCACAGATACGCAGTATTTT. It yields the protein CASSQALAGAVTDTQYF.

This rearrangement joins TRBV12-3 or TRBV12-4 to TRBJ2-3; D gene uncertain. V was clipped by 6 bases and J by 5 bases, with 15 bases between them. The CDR3 consists of 14 residues. CDR3 protein: CASSFARRRDTQYF. The CDR3, as DNA: TGTGCCAGCAGCTTTGCTCGGCGGAGAGATACGCAGTATTTT.

The V gene is TRBV2, the J gene TRBJ2-5, with D perhaps given as TRBD1 or TRBD2 (5 bases each). The length of the CDR3 is 13 residues. V lost 6 bases and J 5 bases, leaving 13 bases between the germline ends. CDR1 and CDR2 (germline): SNHLY, FYNNEI. The CDR3 here is CASRPPGTETQYF. For the CDR3, the DNA is TGTGCCAGCAGACCGCCAGGGACGGAGACCCAGTACTTC.

The chain carries TRBV20-1 and TRBJ2-1; D might be TRBD2 (5 bases). The CDR3 covers 14 residues. Germline CDR1 and CDR2: DFQATT and SNEGSKA (reference sequence). The germline V and J ends were trimmed by 6 bases and 4 bases, with 16 bases remaining between them. CDR3 sequence: CSAIKASTYNEQFF. CDR3 sequence (DNA): TGCAGTGCGATAAAGGCTAGCACTTACAATGAGCAGTTCTTC.

In its sample, this clonotype was seen a few times. The chain links TRBV5-6 to TRBJ2-3; 10 bases fit TRBD2. Trimming at V came to 7 bases and at J to 9 bases, leaving 17 bases not matched to a gene. In germline, CDR1 is SGHDT, CDR2 YYEEEE. The CDR3 runs to 16 residues. In nucleotides, the CDR3 is TGTGCCAGCTCTTTAAGGCTAGCGGGGGCCCCCATCACGCAGTATTTT. Protein product: CASSLRLAGAPITQYF.